This entry is about one TCR beta chain. V was shortened by 3 bases and J by 2 bases, with 13 bases between the two germline ends. The length of the CDR3 is 15 residues. The germline CDR1 and CDR2 sequences are MGHDK and SYGVNS. This entry is derived from a study of patients and donors after allogeneic stem cell transplantation. TCRdb reprocessed the RT-PCR reads with MiXCR, giving one entry per CDR3 protein. The table has about 89,000 distinct CDR3 sequences, approximately 49% seen once. V usage is TRBV25-1 and J usage is TRBJ2-5; maybe TRBD2 (6 bases). Sequenced input: blood, either unsorted or a sorted T cell fraction (not recorded which). The TCR sequence derives from a human donor who was either an allogeneic HSCT recipient or a stem cell or donor lymphocyte infusion donor (not recorded which). It is not recorded whose cells these are; they may come from a transplant donor. Here the CDR3 reads CASSEGLAMQETQYF. The CDR3 nucleotides read TGTGCCAGCAGTGAGGGCCTAGCGATGCAAGAGACCCAGTACTTC.